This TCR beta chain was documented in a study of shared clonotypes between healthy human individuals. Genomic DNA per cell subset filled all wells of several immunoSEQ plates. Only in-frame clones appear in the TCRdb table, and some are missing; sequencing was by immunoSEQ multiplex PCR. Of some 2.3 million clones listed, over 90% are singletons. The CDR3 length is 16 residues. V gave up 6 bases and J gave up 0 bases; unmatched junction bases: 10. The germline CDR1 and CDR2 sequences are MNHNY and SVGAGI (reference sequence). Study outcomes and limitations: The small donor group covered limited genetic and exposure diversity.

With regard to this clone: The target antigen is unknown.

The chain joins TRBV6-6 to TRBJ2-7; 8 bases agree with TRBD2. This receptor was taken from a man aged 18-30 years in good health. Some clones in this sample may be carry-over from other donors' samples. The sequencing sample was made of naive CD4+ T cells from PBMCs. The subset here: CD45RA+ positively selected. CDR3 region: CASSPLGLASSYEQYF. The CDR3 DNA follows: TGTGCCAGCAGCCCACTAGGACTAGCAAGCTCCTACGAGCAGTACTTC.